What follows are 12 T cell receptor beta chains derived from one specimen sequenced in a study of chemoradiotherapy in HPV16-positive cancers. Some clones are missing from TCRdb's copy, which holds only in-frame ones; the method was immunoSEQ multiplex PCR. Of 900 or so clones detected, roughly 94% appear once; the ten largest clones hold around 3%. The sample was tumor tissue, taken from a patient who underwent chemoradiotherapy. All receptors derive from a human donor with HPV-associated anogenital cancer.

The rearrangement links TRBV12-5 to TRBJ1-1; D is perhaps TRBD1 (5 bases). This CDR3 is built from 15 residues. V lost 4 bases to trimming and J lost 0 bases, with 12 bases between them. CDR1 is LGHNT and CDR2 is FRNRAP in the germline V gene. DNA of the CDR3: TGTGCTAGTGGTTCCACCGGGACGGTGAACACTGAAGCTTTCTTT. Protein sequence: CASGSTGTVNTEAFF.

The J gene is TRBJ1-6, the V gene TRBV6-1, with 7 bases that match TRBD1. The V gene end was trimmed by 4 bases and the J gene end by 4 bases; junction bases not matched to a gene: 7. This CDR3 is 16 amino acids long. Germline values: CDR1 MNHNS, CDR2 SASEGT. CDR3 protein: CASSGTGQEYNSPLHF. The CDR3 coding sequence is TGTGCCAGCAGTGGTACCGGACAGGAGTATAATTCACCCCTCCACTTT.

This clone was found once. The chain joins TRBV5-4 to TRBJ1-2; TRBD1 agrees at 7 bases. In germline, CDR1 is SGHNT, CDR2 YYREEE (reference sequence). V lost 0 bases to trimming and J lost 3 bases; unmatched junction nucleotides: 5. The CDR3 runs to 15 residues. The CDR3 region has the DNA TGTGCCAGCAGCTTGGTTGGCAGGGGGGACTATGGCTACACCTTC. This gives the protein CASSLVGRGDYGYTF.

The V call is TRBV19, the J call TRBJ1-4, with TRBD1 identical over 7 bases. V shed 5 bases and J 11 bases; nucleotides not matched to a gene: 2. CDR3 length equals 11 residues. The V gene's germline CDR1 is LNHDA and CDR2 SQIVND (reference sequence). CDR3 in DNA: TGTGCCAGTAGTTCAGGGGGGAAACTGTTTTTT. As protein: CASSSGGKLFF.

The chain couples TRBV7-2 to TRBJ2-5; perhaps TRBD2 as D (6 bases). Trimming shortened V by 5 bases and J by 12 bases, and 13 bases separated the two germline ends. The CDR3 has 11 amino acids. Germline loops: CDR1 SGHTA, CDR2 FQGNSA. CDR3 in DNA: TGTGCCAGCAGCCTCCGGGACTCAAAGTACTTC. This translates into CASSLRDSKYF.

The chain couples TRBV5-1 to TRBJ2-5; the D gene is possibly TRBD2 (5 bases). The CDR3 sequence is 14 residues long. Germline assignment: CDR1 SGHRS and CDR2 YFSETQ. The ends were cut back, 0 bases at V and 2 bases at J, with 8 bases in the middle. The CDR3 is CASSLGSGQETQYF. In DNA form, the CDR3 reads TGCGCCAGCAGCTTGGGATCGGGGCAAGAGACCCAGTACTTC.

The CDR3 loop is CASSERVVQPQHF. CDR3 sequence (DNA): TGTGCCAGCAGTGAAAGGGTGGTTCAGCCCCAGCATTTT. This chain joins TRBV6-1 and TRBJ1-5; D is undetermined. This CDR3 is built from 13 residues. The V gene's germline CDR1 is MNHNS and CDR2 SASEGT. With 2 bases removed from V and 6 bases from J, the gap between germline ends came to 8 bases.

The chain couples TRBV18 to TRBJ2-7; 8 bases agree with TRBD1. V lost 3 bases and J lost 3; bases outside the gene matches: 7. The CDR3 loop spans 15 amino acids. Germline V gene sequence: CDR1 KGHSH, CDR2 LQKENI. As DNA, the CDR3 is TGTGCCAGCTCACCCAGGACAGGGAAAGGCTACGAGCAGTACTTC. Encoded protein: CASSPRTGKGYEQYF.

The rearrangement joins TRBV7-8 to TRBJ2-7; tentatively, D is TRBD1 or TRBD2 (5 bases each). This CDR3 contains 16 residues. Germline V lookup: CDR1 SGHVS, CDR2 FQNEAQ. With 3 bases removed from V and 2 bases from J, the gap between germline ends came to 17 bases. The CDR3 DNA reads as TGTGCCAGCAGCTTCGGGGCAGGTTTAGGAGCCTACGAGCAGTACTTC. Amino acid sequence: CASSFGAGLGAYEQYF. The complete variable domain, with remaining parts taken from reference TRBV7-8 and TRBJ2-7, reads GAGVSQSPRYKVAKRGQDVALRCDPISGHVSLFWYQQALGQGPEFLTYFQNEAQLDKSGLPSDRFFAERPEGSVSTLKIQRTQQEDSAVYLCASSFGAGLGAYEQYFGPGTRLTVT.

The count of this clone is one. CDR3 loop: CASSRNGGAGNEKLFF. In DNA form, the CDR3 reads TGCGCCAGCAGCCGGAACGGCGGGGCCGGAAATGAAAAACTGTTTTTT. The V gene is TRBV5-1, the J gene TRBJ1-4; TRBD1 is a possible D gene (5 bases). V was pared by 4 bases and J by 5 bases, with 18 bases between. Germline loops: CDR1 SGHRS, CDR2 YFSETQ. The CDR3 sequence is 16 residues long.

This clone is a singleton in its sample. The chain employs TRBV6-1 and TRBJ2-5; 8 bases are shared with TRBD2. J was trimmed by 3 bases and V by 5 bases; bases with no gene match: 8. Germline V lookup: CDR1 MNHNS, CDR2 SASEGT. The CDR3 is 15 residues long. The CDR3: CASSRAGGLEETQYF. As DNA, the CDR3 is TGTGCCAGCAGTAGGGCGGGGGGACTGGAAGAGACCCAGTACTTC.

A single count supports this clone. This chain connects TRBV7-9 to TRBJ2-2; 8 bases agree with TRBD2. The CDR3 spans 16 residues. Per germline, CDR1 SEHNR and CDR2 FQNEAQ (reference sequence). The trim removed 5 bases at V and 5 bases at J, leaving 10 bases unmatched. The DNA for the CDR3 is TGTGCCAGCAGCCCACCCACGGGGGGGCATACCGGGGAGCTGTTTTTT. This gives the protein CASSPPTGGHTGELFF. The variable domain in full, completed from reference TRBV7-9 and TRBJ2-2, reads DTGVSQNPRHKITKRGQNVTFRCDPISEHNRLYWYRQTLGQGPEFLTYFQNEAQLEKSRLLSDRFSAERPKGSFSTLEIQRTEQGDSAMYLCASSPPTGGHTGELFFGEGSRLTVL.